A selection of T cell receptor beta chains follows, all from one sample in a study of blood T cell repertoires in COVID-19. Assay used: immunoSEQ multiplex PCR; TCRdb lists only in-frame clones, some missing. The repertoire has some 180,000 clones, 80% to 85% of them found once; the top ten carry around 7%. Material for sequencing was peripheral blood. These receptors came from a woman between 40 and 50 years old with COVID-19, enrolled during active disease. CDR3s include the opening cysteine and the closing phenylalanine or tryptophan. D genes are given only for firm matches. Size tells how often a clone was seen (once, few, many) or the class of an expanded clone, and some rows leave it out.

clone_size	v_call	j_call	d_call	cdr3_nt	cdr3_aa
-	TRBV5-8	TRBJ1-2	TRBD1	TGTGCCAGCAGCTTGAGGCCCGGACAGGGGGGTGGCTACACCTTC	CASSLRPGQGGGYTF
few	TRBV12-5	TRBJ2-5	TRBD2	TGTGCTAGTGGTTTGGGGCCCCTAGCGGGGGTACAAGAGACCCAGTACTTC	CASGLGPLAGVQETQYF
few	TRBV6-2/TRBV6-3	TRBJ2-3	TRBD2	TGTGCCAGCAGTAAGCTAGCGGGGGGGAGCACAGATACGCAGTATTTT	CASSKLAGGSTDTQYF
-	TRBV23-1	TRBJ1-2	TRBD1	TGCGCCAGCCAAAGAAACCGGGACAGCGTTAACTATGGCTACACCTTC	CASQRNRDSVNYGYTF
-	TRBV13	TRBJ2-4	-	TGTGCCAGCAGCTCCCCGGGAAACATTCAGTACTTC	CASSSPGNIQYF
-	TRBV27	TRBJ2-1	-	TGTGCCAGCAGTTTTGTCCCTCCTAACCTCAATGAGCAGTTCTTC	CASSFVPPNLNEQFF
-	TRBV14	TRBJ1-6	TRBD1	TGTGCCAGCAGTCATGTCCGTGGGACAGGCGAGACGGCACCCCTCCACTTT	CASSHVRGTGETAPLHF
-	TRBV11-3	TRBJ2-1	TRBD2	TGTGCCAGCAGCTTCGGTAGCGGGAGTGCCAATGAGCAGTTCTTC	CASSFGSGSANEQFF
-	TRBV9	TRBJ2-1	TRBD2	TGTGCCAGCAGCGTACGGGCTAGCGGGAATAGCAATGAGCAGTTCTTC	CASSVRASGNSNEQFF
-	TRBV4-1	TRBJ2-7	-	TGCGCCAGCAGCCAAGCGGAGACTAGCTACGAGCAGTACTTC	CASSQAETSYEQYF
-	TRBV5-1	TRBJ1-1	-	TGCGCCAGCAGACCCTGGGCCGACGGTTCCACTGAAGCTTTCTTT	CASRPWADGSTEAFF
few	TRBV9	TRBJ1-5	-	TGTGCCAGCAGCGTAGGGCACAGCAATCAGCCCCAGCATTTT	CASSVGHSNQPQHF
-	TRBV27	TRBJ1-5	-	TGTGCCAGCAGTTCGTCTGCGGGTGGCAATCAGCCCCAGCATTTT	CASSSSAGGNQPQHF
-	TRBV5-1	TRBJ2-5	-	TGCGCCAGCAGCCAGGACAGTCTCCAAGAGACCCAGTACTTC	CASSQDSLQETQYF
-	TRBV19	TRBJ1-2	TRBD1	TGTGCCAGTAGTACCCCGGGACAGGGAATTGGCTACACCTTC	CASSTPGQGIGYTF
-	TRBV9	TRBJ1-3	-	TGTGCCAGCACGGGGAGCTCTGGAAACACCATATATTTT	CASTGSSGNTIYF
-	TRBV9	TRBJ1-5	TRBD1	TGTGCCAGCAGCGTCGGGACAGGCGGACAGCCCCAGCATTTT	CASSVGTGGQPQHF
-	TRBV12-3/TRBV12-4	TRBJ1-1	-	TGTGCCAGCACTCTCTCCACTGAAGCTTTCTTT	CASTLSTEAFF
-	TRBV2	TRBJ2-5	-	TGTGCCAGCAGTGAGGGCAGGGGCCGGCGAGAGACCCAGTACTTC	CASSEGRGRRETQYF
-	TRBV27	TRBJ2-7	-	TGTGCCAGCAGTTCCCCCGACAGATACGAGCAGTACTTC	CASSSPDRYEQYF
-	TRBV5-8	TRBJ2-1	-	TGTGCCAGCAGCTTGACCCGGGACGTAGCGGCCAATGAGCAGTTCTTC	CASSLTRDVAANEQFF
-	TRBV7-6	TRBJ2-7	TRBD1	TGTGCCAGCAGCTTAGGTCCTCTTGGACAGGGACCCTACGAGCAGTACTTC	CASSLGPLGQGPYEQYF
-	TRBV27	TRBJ1-1	-	TGTGCCAGCAGTTCGGCGGGGAGCACTGAAGCTTTCTTT	CASSSAGSTEAFF
-	TRBV6-5	TRBJ2-7	-	TGTGCCAGCAGCTCCGGGACAAGGAACTACGAGCAGTACTTC	CASSSGTRNYEQYF
-	TRBV3-1/TRBV3-2	TRBJ2-1	-	TGTGCCAGCAGTTCGATGACGGGGAGCAACAATGAGCAGTTCTTC	CASSSMTGSNNEQFF
-	TRBV7-9	TRBJ2-3	-	TGTGCCAGCAGCTCCTGGGACACCTCAGATACGCAGTATTTT	CASSSWDTSDTQYF
-	TRBV7-8	TRBJ1-1	TRBD1	TGTGCCAGCAGCTTAGCGGCAGGGGGCAGGAACACTGAAGCTTTCTTT	CASSLAAGGRNTEAFF
-	TRBV7-8	TRBJ2-3	TRBD2	TGTGCCAGCAGCCCTCTCGCAGTGACTAGCGGGGCCGGGGGAACGCAGTATTTT	CASSPLAVTSGAGGTQYF
few	TRBV6-1	TRBJ1-6	TRBD1	TGTGCCAGCAGTGCTGGGACAGGGGTAAATAATTCACCCCTCCACTTT	CASSAGTGVNNSPLHF
-	TRBV7-6	TRBJ1-3	-	TGTGCCAGCAGCCGGACAGAAGGAAACACCATATATTTT	CASSRTEGNTIYF
few	TRBV15	TRBJ2-7	-	TGTGCCACCAGCAGAGATCAGGGGTCCTCCTACGAGCAGTACTTC	CATSRDQGSSYEQYF
-	TRBV6-5	TRBJ2-7	TRBD1	TGTGCCAGCAGTTTTGCTTCAGGGGGCTCGACCTACGAGCAGTACTTC	CASSFASGGSTYEQYF
-	TRBV19	TRBJ1-5	TRBD1	TGTGCCAGTAGTCGACAGGGGAGCAATCAGCCCCAGCATTTT	CASSRQGSNQPQHF
-	TRBV6-5	TRBJ1-1	TRBD1	TGTGCCAGCAGTAAACGAACAGGGGGCGGAACTGAAGCTTTCTTT	CASSKRTGGGTEAFF
-	TRBV5-1	TRBJ2-3	TRBD1	TGCGCCAGCAGTAGTTTCCGGGACAGGAGAGGCGATACGCAGTATTTT	CASSSFRDRRGDTQYF
-	TRBV9	TRBJ2-2	TRBD1	TGTGCCAGCAGCGTAGGAGCCCTGGGCAGGGGGGGGGAGCTGTTTTTT	CASSVGALGRGGELFF
-	TRBV28	TRBJ2-7	-	TGTGCCAGCAGTTTAGACACCTACGAGCAGTACTTC	CASSLDTYEQYF
once	TRBV12-3/TRBV12-4	TRBJ1-1	-	TGTGCCAGCAGTTTAAAGGAGGGCACTGAAGCTTTCTTT	CASSLKEGTEAFF
-	TRBV13	TRBJ2-3	TRBD2	TGTGCCAGCAGCGACTACCTAGCGGGCCCCACAGATACGCAGTATTTT	CASSDYLAGPTDTQYF
-	TRBV5-1	TRBJ2-3	-	TGCGCCAGCAGCTCCTTCCGGAGGGGTCGGACAGATACGCAGTATTTT	CASSSFRRGRTDTQYF
-	TRBV7-2	TRBJ2-3	TRBD2	TGTGCCAGCAGCCCCCCCGGACTAGCGATTTTTTTAGGTACGCAGTATTTT	CASSPPGLAIFLGTQYF
-	TRBV6-5	TRBJ1-6	TRBD1	TGTGCCAGCAGAGCCTCCGGGACAGCAAATTCACCCCTCCACTTT	CASRASGTANSPLHF
once	TRBV7-9	TRBJ1-4	-	TGTGCCAGCAGCTCCCAGGGGTCAAGCGAAAAACTGTTTTTT	CASSSQGSSEKLFF
few	TRBV19	TRBJ1-4	TRBD1	TGTGCCACCGGGGACAGGGGCGCGCTAACTAATGAAAAACTGTTTTTT	CATGDRGALTNEKLFF
-	TRBV18	TRBJ2-7	-	TGTGCCAGCTCACCTCTTGGGGCGCGGTCCTACGAGCAGTACTTC	CASSPLGARSYEQYF
once	TRBV24-1	TRBJ2-5	-	TGTGCCACCAGTGATCGGACACCCCAAGAGACCCAGTACTTC	CATSDRTPQETQYF
-	TRBV5-1	TRBJ1-1	-	TGCGCCAGCAGCTGGACAGCTCGGACTGAAGCTTTCTTT	CASSWTARTEAFF
few	TRBV11-2	TRBJ2-7	-	TGTGCCAGCAGCCCTATCAACCGGGACAGGGGACTAGCTACCTACGAGCAGTACTTC	CASSPINRDRGLATYEQYF
few	TRBV5-1	TRBJ1-5	-	TGCGCCAGCAGCTTAGAGCCGAAAAGCAATCAGCCCCAGCATTTT	CASSLEPKSNQPQHF